This T cell receptor (beta chain) originates from a study of response to subunit inactivated influenza vaccine. Study-wide results and caveats: Authors suggested few new T cells are recruited by each seasonal influenza vaccination.

V dropped 2 bases and J dropped 2; count of bases not matched to a gene: 3. The V gene's germline CDR1 is MNHNS and CDR2 SASEGT. This CDR3 region has 15 residues. TCRdb redid the calling of the RT-PCR reads with MiXCR, one entry per CDR3 protein. The sample lists approximately 730,000 distinct CDR3 sequences; about 14% were seen once. Many counts were recorded for this clonotype. Its cognate antigen is unknown. The sequence was obtained from a man over 45 who received an inactivated influenza vaccine. The specimen was PBMCs from blood, collected around two weeks before vaccination. V and J are TRBV6-1 and TRBJ1-5; 7 positions match TRBD1. CDR3 sequence: CASSERGQRNQPQHF. The CDR3 nucleotides are TGTGCCAGCAGTGAACGGGGACAGCGCAATCAGCCCCAGCATTTT.